This paragraph reports one T cell receptor (beta chain). Its matching antigen is unknown. This record comes from a study of response to subunit inactivated influenza vaccine. General observations from the study: Authors suggested few new T cells are recruited by each seasonal influenza vaccination.

TCRdb ran MiXCR on the RT-PCR reads and lists one entry per CDR3 protein. This table has roughly 790,000 distinct CDR3 sequences, 20% to 25% appearing once. This sequence was found in a man aged 45-60 years who received an inactivated influenza vaccine. The sample here was PBMCs from blood, taken more than 4 days after vaccination.

CDR3 sequence: CASSRRTGNNEKLFF. Here the CDR3 DNA reads TGTGCCAGCAGCCGACGGACAGGAAATAATGAAAAACTGTTTTTT. The chain carries TRBV7-2 and TRBJ1-4, with TRBD1 matching 7 bases. Germline CDR1 and CDR2: SGHTA and FQGNSA. There are 15 residues in the CDR3. V trimming: 5 bases; J trimming: 4 bases; junction bases outside the gene matches: 7.